This T cell receptor beta chain was sequenced for a study of blood T cells in healthy people across ages. Study findings and constraints: Age advanced and TCR beta diversity per million T cells fell, roughly linearly.

Concerning this clonotype: Its antigen is unidentified. Given a much more abundant clone one base away, this may be a read error.

Germline V CDR1 and CDR2: SGHAT, FQNNGV. The CDR3 has 13 amino acids. With 8 bases clipped from V and 5 bases from J, the junction kept 6 bases outside the gene matches. A second PCR, run for about 7 to 11 cycles, used a sample-barcoded 5' primer plus a J-beta primer mix. TCRdb ran MiXCR on the 5' RACE reads and lists one entry per CDR3 protein. This sample has about 1.1 million distinct CDR3 sequences, with 35% to 45% found just once. V is TRBV11-2 and J is TRBJ1-2, with 9 bases matching TRBD1. This TCR was sampled from a man aged 18-30 years in good health. Sequenced: blood. DNA for the CDR3: TGTGCCAGCTTCCGGGACAGGGCTTATGGCTACACCTTC. Translated: CASFRDRAYGYTF.